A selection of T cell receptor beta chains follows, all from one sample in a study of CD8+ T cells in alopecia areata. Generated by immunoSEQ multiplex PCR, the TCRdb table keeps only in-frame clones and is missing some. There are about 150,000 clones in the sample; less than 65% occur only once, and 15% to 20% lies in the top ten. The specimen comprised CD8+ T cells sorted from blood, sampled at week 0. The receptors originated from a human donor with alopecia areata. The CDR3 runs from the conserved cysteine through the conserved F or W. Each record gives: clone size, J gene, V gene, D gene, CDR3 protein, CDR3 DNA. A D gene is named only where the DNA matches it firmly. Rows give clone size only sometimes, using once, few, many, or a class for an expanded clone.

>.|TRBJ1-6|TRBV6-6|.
CASSYSSQDMNSPLHF
TGTGCCAGCAGTTACTCAAGTCAGGATATGAATTCACCCCTCCACTTT
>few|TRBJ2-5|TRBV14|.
CASSQRGQYEETQYF
TGTGCCAGCAGCCAGAGGGGACAATATGAAGAGACCCAGTACTTC
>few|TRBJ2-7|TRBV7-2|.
CASSLDPAGNEQYF
TGTGCCAGCAGCTTAGACCCTGCGGGCAACGAGCAGTACTTC
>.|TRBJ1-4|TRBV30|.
CAWKPMGRNEKLFF
TGTGCCTGGAAGCCAATGGGACGTAATGAAAAACTGTTTTTT
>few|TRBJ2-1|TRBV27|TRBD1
CASSFYRQGNEQFF
TGTGCCAGCAGTTTCTATCGACAGGGCAATGAGCAGTTCTTC
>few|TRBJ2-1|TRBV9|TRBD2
CASSESSGDEQFF
TGTGCCAGCAGCGAGTCGAGCGGGGATGAGCAGTTCTTC
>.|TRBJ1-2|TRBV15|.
CATSRAGGTDYGYTF
TGTGCCACCAGCAGAGCCGGTGGGACGGACTATGGCTACACCTTC
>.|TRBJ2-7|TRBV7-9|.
CASSRVAYEQYF
TGTGCCAGCAGCCGTGTCGCCTACGAGCAGTACTTC
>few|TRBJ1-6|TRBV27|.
CASSYFGGQTINSPLHF
TGTGCCAGCAGTTATTTCGGAGGACAAACAATTAATTCACCCCTCCACTTT
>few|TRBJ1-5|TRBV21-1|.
CASSKAPANQPQHF
TGTGCCAGCAGCAAAGCGCCAGCTAATCAGCCCCAGCATTTT
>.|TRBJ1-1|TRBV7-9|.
CASSLVVGAGTEAFF
TGTGCCAGCAGCTTGGTTGTAGGGGCCGGGACTGAAGCTTTCTTT
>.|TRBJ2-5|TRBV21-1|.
CASSKALAGVIGTQYF
TGTGCCAGCAGCAAAGCCCTAGCGGGGGTAATCGGGACCCAGTACTTC
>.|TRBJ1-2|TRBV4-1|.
CASSQGAGYGYTF
TGCGCCAGCAGCCAAGGGGCAGGCTATGGCTACACCTTC
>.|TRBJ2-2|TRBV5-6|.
CASTTGPGTGELFF
TGTGCCAGCACCACAGGGCCCGGGACCGGGGAGCTGTTTTTT
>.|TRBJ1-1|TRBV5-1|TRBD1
CASKVKDRDTEAFF
TGCGCCAGCAAGGTTAAGGACAGGGACACTGAAGCTTTCTTT
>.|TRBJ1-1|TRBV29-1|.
CSVLEVTEAFF
TGCAGCGTCCTGGAGGTCACTGAAGCTTTCTTT
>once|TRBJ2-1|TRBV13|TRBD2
CASSSPTSGPNEQFF
TGTGCCAGCAGCTCCCCTACTAGCGGGCCGAATGAGCAGTTCTTC
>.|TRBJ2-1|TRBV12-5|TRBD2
CASGLVGAGLEQFF
TGTGCTAGTGGTTTGGTAGGAGCGGGGCTTGAGCAGTTCTTC
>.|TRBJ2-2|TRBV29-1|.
CSVQVGGNTGELFF
TGCAGCGTTCAAGTAGGGGGGAACACCGGGGAGCTGTTTTTT
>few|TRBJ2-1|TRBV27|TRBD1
CASDSGTGRNEQFF
TGTGCCAGCGACTCCGGGACAGGGAGGAATGAGCAGTTCTTC
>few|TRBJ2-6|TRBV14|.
CASSHRGSGANVLTF
TGTGCCAGCAGCCATCGTGGGTCTGGGGCCAACGTCCTGACTTTC
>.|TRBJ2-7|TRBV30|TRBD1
CAWTPPGTGIYEQYF
TGTGCCTGGACCCCCCCCGGGACAGGGATCTACGAGCAGTACTTC
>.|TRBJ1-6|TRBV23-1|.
CASQAVGNSPLHF
TGCGCCAGTCAAGCGGTGGGAAATTCACCCCTCCACTTT
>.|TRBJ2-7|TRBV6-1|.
CASWDSVYEQYF
TGTGCCAGCTGGGACTCCGTCTACGAGCAGTACTTC
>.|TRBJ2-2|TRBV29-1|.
CSHNSQGNTGELFF
TGCAGCCACAACTCGCAGGGAAACACCGGGGAGCTGTTTTTT
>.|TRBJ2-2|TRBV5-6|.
CASSFGGTATGELFF
TGTGCCAGCAGTTTTGGGGGGACGGCCACCGGGGAGCTGTTTTTT
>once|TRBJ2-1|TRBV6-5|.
CASSLLGGEQFF
TGTGCCAGCAGTTTACTAGGGGGTGAGCAGTTCTTC
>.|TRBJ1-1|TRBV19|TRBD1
CASSYRGSTEAFF
TGTGCCAGTAGTTACAGGGGATCCACTGAAGCTTTCTTT
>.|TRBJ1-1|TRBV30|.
CAWSLGMNTEAFF
TGTGCCTGGAGTCTGGGAATGAACACTGAAGCTTTCTTT
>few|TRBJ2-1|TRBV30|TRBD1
CAWSYGQDNEQFF
TGTGCCTGGAGTTATGGACAGGACAATGAGCAGTTCTTC
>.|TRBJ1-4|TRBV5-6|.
CASSFLESAQLFF
TGTGCCAGCAGCTTCCTCGAGTCCGCGCAACTGTTTTTT
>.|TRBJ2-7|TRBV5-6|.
CASSSPTGPRGEQYF
TGTGCCAGCAGCTCACCCACAGGGCCACGGGGCGAGCAGTACTTC
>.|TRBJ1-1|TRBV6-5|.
CASSYSMNTEAFF
TGTGCCAGCAGTTACTCGATGAACACTGAAGCTTTCTTT
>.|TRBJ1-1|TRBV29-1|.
CSVEESPDTFF
TGCAGCGTTGAAGAATCACCGGATACTTTCTTT
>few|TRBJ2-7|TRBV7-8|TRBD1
CASSDDRDEQYF
TGTGCCAGCAGCGACGACAGGGACGAGCAGTACTTC
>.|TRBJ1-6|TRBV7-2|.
CASSSGPGEFLHF
TGTGCCAGCAGCTCAGGGCCCGGAGAATTCCTCCACTTT
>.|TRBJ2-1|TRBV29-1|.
CSVELRGGGYNEQFF
TGCAGCGTTGAATTGAGGGGGGGAGGTTACAATGAGCAGTTCTTC